One and the same sample provided the 12 T cell receptor beta chains below, sequenced in a study of blood T cell repertoires in COVID-19. Method: immunoSEQ multiplex PCR; TCRdb's copy keeps in-frame clones and lacks some. The table lists some 260,000 clones, 70% to 90% of them singletons. The specimen was peripheral blood. Receptors were obtained from a man aged 18 to 30 with active or convalescent COVID-19.

The V call is TRBV7-8, the J call TRBJ1-1, with TRBD1 identical over 8 bases. Unmatched junction bases numbered 7, after V lost 5 bases and J lost 11 bases. This CDR3 region has 12 residues. The germline CDR1 and CDR2 sequences are SGHVS and FQNEAQ. In DNA, the CDR3 is TGTGCCAGCAGCCAGGTCAGGGGGCCTGCTTTCTTT. It translates to CASSQVRGPAFF.

V gene TRBV18 combines with J gene TRBJ2-3, with TRBD1 matching over 9 bases. J was trimmed by 1 base and V by 4 bases; bases with no gene match: 3. CDR1 is KGHSH and CDR2 is LQKENI in the germline V gene. The CDR3 runs to 15 residues. The DNA for the CDR3 is TGTGCCAGCTCACAACGACAGGGGGGCACAGATACGCAGTATTTT. This codes for CASSQRQGGTDTQYF.

The chain couples TRBV5-1 to TRBJ2-1, with 11 bases identical to TRBD2. The CDR3 has 14 residues. Trimming cost V 6 bases and J 4 bases; bases outside gene matches: 3. Germline lookup yields CDR1 SGHRS and CDR2 YFSETQ. This chain's CDR3 is CASTGTSGYNEQFF. In DNA, the CDR3 is TGCGCCAGCACCGGGACTAGCGGTTACAATGAGCAGTTCTTC.

The J gene is TRBJ1-2, the V gene TRBV19; a possible D gene is TRBD1 (5 bases). The CDR3 contains 16 residues. The germline CDR1 and CDR2 sequences are LNHDA and SQIVND (reference sequence). V was shortened by 5 bases and J by 4 bases, with 20 bases between the two germline ends. This chain's CDR3 is CASSSPYPGGSYGYTF. The CDR3 coding sequence is TGTGCCAGTAGTTCCCCCTACCCCGGGGGAAGCTATGGCTACACCTTC.

This chain uses TRBV5-1 with TRBJ1-3; possible D gene TRBD1, 5 bases. Germline V lookup: CDR1 SGHRS, CDR2 YFSETQ. This CDR3 spans 17 amino acids. V lost 1 base and J 1 base, leaving 15 bases between the germline ends. The CDR3 loop reads CASSLWSNGGSGNTIYF. CDR3 in DNA: TGCGCCAGCAGCTTGTGGTCAAATGGGGGGTCTGGAAACACCATATATTTT.

This chain links TRBV6-5 with TRBJ2-5; D gene uncertain. V lost 5 bases to trimming and J lost 14 bases, with 18 bases between them. CDR1 and CDR2 (germline): MNHEY, SVGAGI. This CDR3 comprises 12 residues. CDR3 DNA sequence: TGTGCCAGCAGTCCCCCTGCTAGGAGTAACTACTTC. It yields the protein CASSPPARSNYF.

This sequence joins TRBV5-1 and TRBJ2-1; perhaps TRBD2 as D (6 bases). Per germline, CDR1 SGHRS and CDR2 YFSETQ. Trimming took 7 bases from V and 6 from J, leaving 26 bases between them. The CDR3 has 17 amino acids. As DNA, the CDR3 is TGCGCCAGCGAGAGGGGCCCTAGTACTAGCAACTCCAATGAGCAGTTCTTC. It specifies CASERGPSTSNSNEQFF.

This clone was found a few times. The chain has TRBV11-2 and TRBJ2-1; D might be TRBD2 (5 bases). In germline, CDR1 is SGHAT, CDR2 FQNNGV. V dropped 5 bases and J dropped 9 bases, with 11 bases sitting between them. The CDR3 runs to 12 residues. The CDR3 sequence: CASSHIRGEQFF. The CDR3 coding sequence is TGTGCCAGCAGCCACATTCGGGGTGAGCAGTTCTTC.

This clone appeared a few times. The chain is built from TRBV3-1 (or the pseudogene TRBV3-2) and TRBJ1-2; D is undetermined. V shed 4 bases and J shed 7 bases, with 7 bases lying between them. CDR1 LGHDT and CDR2 YNNKEL come from the germline V gene (reference sequence). The CDR3 consists of 11 residues. CDR3 nucleotide sequence: TGTGCCAGCAGCCTACGCGGTGGCTACACCTTC. Amino acid sequence: CASSLRGGYTF.

This chain connects TRBV4-3 to TRBJ2-3; no clear D. V lost 0 bases, J lost 2 bases, and 9 bases lay in between. CDR3 length equals 15 residues. Germline V gives CDR1 LGHNA, CDR2 YSLEER. CDR3 region: CASSQDPTPTDTQYF. The CDR3, as DNA: TGCGCCAGCAGCCAAGATCCTACCCCCACAGATACGCAGTATTTT.

V and J are TRBV27 and TRBJ1-2; TRBD1 is a possible D gene (6 bases). V lost 5 bases to trimming and J lost 0 bases, with 16 bases between them. Germline V gene sequence: CDR1 MNHEY, CDR2 SMNVEV (reference sequence). The CDR3 runs 16 residues. CDR3 residues: CASSLTGPPSNYGYTF. CDR3 in DNA: TGTGCCAGCAGTCTTACAGGGCCGCCCTCTAACTATGGCTACACCTTC.

This chain uses TRBV11-2 with TRBJ2-3; 9 bases are a match to TRBD2. From germline, CDR1 is SGHAT and CDR2 FQNNGV. This CDR3 region has 17 residues. The V and J ends lost 1 base and 0 bases, in that order; junction bases with no gene match: 5. Here the CDR3 DNA reads TGTGCCAGCAGCTTAGTGCTACTAGCGGGCAGCACAGATACGCAGTATTTT. Amino acids: CASSLVLLAGSTDTQYF. Combining the CDR3 with reference TRBV11-2 and TRBJ2-3 gives the whole variable domain EAGVAQSPRYKIIEKRQSVAFWCNPISGHATLYWYQQILGQGPKLLIQFQNNGVVDDSQLPKDRFSAERLKGVDSTLKIQPAKLEDSAVYLCASSLVLLAGSTDTQYFGPGTRLTVL.